Following are 16 T cell receptor beta chains from one sample sequenced in a study of blood T cells in healthy people across ages. Through a sample-barcoded 5' primer and a J-beta primer mix, a second PCR was run for roughly 7 to 12 cycles. In TCRdb, the 5' RACE reads were re-called with MiXCR into one record per CDR3 protein. Of 600,000 to 650,000 distinct CDR3 sequences in the sample, approximately 50% were seen once. The sample comprised blood. Receptors were obtained from a man in his sixties in good health.

This chain joins TRBV5-1 and TRBJ2-5; D not certain. V gave up 4 bases and J gave up 5 bases, with 15 bases separating them. CDR3 length: 14 amino acids. CDR1 and CDR2 from the germline V gene are SGHRS and YFSETQ. The CDR3 here is CASSPGQNGETQYF. DNA of the CDR3: TGCGCCAGCAGCCCCGGGCAGAACGGGGAGACCCAGTACTTC.

V usage is TRBV7-9 and J usage is TRBJ1-1; D is ambiguous. CDR3 length equals 11 residues. Trimming shortened V by 3 bases and J by 8 bases, and 7 bases separated the two germline ends. CDR1 is SEHNR, CDR2 FQNEAQ, per germline (reference sequence). For the CDR3, the DNA is TGTGCCAGCAGCTTCGGCAGGGAAGCTTTCTTT. Protein: CASSFGREAFF.

CDR3 region: CASSEVTISYNEQFF. The CDR3 coding sequence is TGTGCCAGCAGCGAGGTGACGATCTCCTACAATGAGCAGTTCTTC. This chain links TRBV5-6 with TRBJ2-1; D not certain. V was shortened by 4 bases and J by 0 bases, with 11 bases between the two germline ends. The germline V gene encodes CDR1 SGHDT and CDR2 YYEEEE. The CDR3 is 15 residues long.

The V call is TRBV20-1, the J call TRBJ1-1; D is possibly TRBD1 (6 bases). CDR1 is DFQATT and CDR2 is SNEGSKA in the germline V gene (reference sequence). CDR3 size: 11 residues. The V and J ends lost 0 bases and 10 bases respectively, with 9 bases between them. CDR3 nucleotide sequence: TGCAGTGCTAGAGAGAGGGGGACAGCTTTCTTT. This sequence encodes CSARERGTAFF.

This clonotype occurred a few times. The DNA for the CDR3 is TGCAGCGTTGCTGGGGGGGGAGAGACCCAGTACTTC. It specifies CSVAGGGETQYF. The rearrangement joins TRBV29-1 to TRBJ2-4; 7 positions match TRBD2. Judging by the DNA end, TRBJ2-5 fits better; the J call may be wrong. Germline V gene lookup returns CDR1 SQVTM and CDR2 ANQGSEA. This CDR3 spans 12 amino acids.

V is TRBV6-2 or TRBV6-3 and J is TRBJ2-3, with 8 bases lining up with TRBD2. The CDR3 totals 13 residues. The V gene end was trimmed by 7 bases and the J gene end by 9 bases; junction bases not matched to a gene: 9. Germline V CDR1 and CDR2: MNHEY, SVGEGT. CDR3 in amino acids: CASNPGGPRTQYF. CDR3 nucleotide sequence: TGTGCCAGCAATCCGGGGGGGCCTCGCACGCAGTATTTT.

The V gene is TRBV7-9, the J gene TRBJ1-4; D unclear. V lost 2 bases to trimming and J lost 6 bases, with 7 bases between them. The CDR3 runs to 13 residues. Germline loops: CDR1 SEHNR, CDR2 FQNEAQ (reference sequence). The CDR3 here is CASSLHGDEKLFF. CDR3 bases: TGTGCCAGCAGCTTACACGGTGATGAAAAACTGTTTTTT.

The chain uses TRBV20-1 and TRBJ1-5; 8 bases line up with TRBD1. CDR3 length: 13 amino acids. After removal of 6 bases from V and 7 bases from J, the junction contained 8 bases not matched to a gene. Germline CDR1 reads DFQATT; CDR2 reads SNEGSKA (reference sequence). This chain's CDR3 is CSAQQGGDQPQHF. Here the CDR3 DNA reads TGCAGTGCGCAACAGGGGGGCGACCAGCCCCAGCATTTT.

V and J are TRBV20-1 and TRBJ2-1; 10 bases fit TRBD1. Germline CDR1 DFQATT, CDR2 SNEGSKA (reference sequence). Trimming at V came to 6 bases and at J to 3 bases, leaving 8 bases not matched to a gene. The CDR3 spans 15 residues. CDR3 sequence reads: CSASKRDRGYNEQFF. DNA for the CDR3: TGCAGTGCCTCCAAAAGGGACAGGGGCTACAATGAGCAGTTCTTC.

The chain couples TRBV18 to TRBJ2-7; 10 nucleotides align to TRBD1. Germline trimming cut 5 bases from V and 0 bases from J; bases unmatched to any gene: 4. The CDR3 covers 15 residues. CDR1 and CDR2 from the germline V gene are KGHSH and LQKENI. CDR3: CASSSGTGASYEQYF. CDR3 in DNA: TGTGCCAGCTCATCCGGGACAGGGGCCTCCTACGAGCAGTACTTC.

The J gene is TRBJ1-2, the V gene TRBV5-6; no clear D. The CDR3 has 15 amino acids. Trimming removed 0 bases from V and 5 bases from J, with 14 bases in between. The V gene's germline CDR1 is SGHDT and CDR2 YYEEEE. DNA of the CDR3: TGTGCCAGCAGCTTGGGGCAGCACACCTCATATGGCTACACCTTC. This sequence encodes CASSLGQHTSYGYTF.

This chain links TRBV7-9 with TRBJ2-3; TRBD2 matches 10 bases. The CDR3 extends over 14 amino acids. Losses at the gene ends were 6 bases for V and 6 bases for J; bases not matched to a gene: 6. Germline CDR1 SEHNR, CDR2 FQNEAQ (reference sequence). The chain's CDR3 is CASRSSGSDDTQYF. CDR3 nucleotide sequence: TGTGCCAGCAGGTCTAGCGGGAGTGACGATACGCAGTATTTT.

The gene calls are TRBV20-1 and TRBJ2-7; 9 bases line up with TRBD1. Looked up from germline, CDR1 is DFQATT and CDR2 is SNEGSKA (reference sequence). V was pared by 5 bases and J by 2 bases, with 7 bases of the junction left unmatched. This CDR3 is 14 amino acids long. CDR3 region: CSAGSGQGPYEQYF. For the CDR3, the DNA is TGCAGTGCTGGATCGGGACAGGGACCCTACGAGCAGTACTTC.

This clonotype has just a few counts. The chain combines TRBV29-1 with TRBJ2-3; D is perhaps TRBD1 (6 bases). V was trimmed by 0 bases and J by 5 bases, leaving 18 bases between them. This CDR3 spans 16 amino acids. In germline, CDR1 is SQVTM, CDR2 ANQGSEA. This chain's CDR3 is CSVEDLEETGEDTQYF. DNA of the CDR3: TGCAGCGTTGAAGACCTTGAGGAGACAGGAGAAGATACGCAGTATTTT.

The chain couples TRBV18 to TRBJ1-5; D perhaps matches TRBD1 (6 bases). V was trimmed by 3 bases and J by 0 bases, leaving 21 bases between them. The CDR3 contains 19 residues. Germline V gives CDR1 KGHSH, CDR2 LQKENI. The CDR3 loop is CASSPLGGQGLGSNQPQHF. In DNA, the CDR3 is TGTGCCAGCTCACCCCTCGGAGGGCAGGGGCTCGGTAGCAATCAGCCCCAGCATTTT.

V usage is TRBV10-3 and J usage is TRBJ1-4; TRBD1 might be the D (5 bases). This CDR3 spans 13 amino acids. Trimming removed 8 bases at V and 5 bases at J, with 12 bases between. Germline V lookup: CDR1 ENHRY, CDR2 SYGVKD. The CDR3 sequence: CAIGPGANEKLFF. The CDR3, as DNA: TGTGCCATCGGTCCCGGGGCCAATGAAAAACTGTTTTTT.